The entry below describes one T cell receptor (beta chain). These data are taken from a study of blood T cells in healthy people across ages. The length of the CDR3 is 12 residues. The germline gives CDR1 DFQATT, CDR2 SNEGSKA (reference sequence). Deletions cut 3 bases from V and 8 bases from J, with 10 bases between. The second PCR ran about 6 to 12 cycles with a sample-barcoded 5' primer and J-beta primers. TCRdb re-called the 5' RACE reads through MiXCR, storing one row per CDR3 protein. The table records hundreds of thousands of distinct CDR3 sequences, more than 20% of them present only once. The same sample was also studied in work on T cells of mothers and their children.

Sequences were obtained from blood. This sequence joins TRBV20-1 and TRBJ1-4; D is undetermined. This receptor was identified in a boy between 5 and 17 years old in good health. CDR3 region: CSARESREKLFF. The CDR3 coding sequence is TGCAGTGCTAGGGAGAGTAGGGAAAAACTGTTTTTT.